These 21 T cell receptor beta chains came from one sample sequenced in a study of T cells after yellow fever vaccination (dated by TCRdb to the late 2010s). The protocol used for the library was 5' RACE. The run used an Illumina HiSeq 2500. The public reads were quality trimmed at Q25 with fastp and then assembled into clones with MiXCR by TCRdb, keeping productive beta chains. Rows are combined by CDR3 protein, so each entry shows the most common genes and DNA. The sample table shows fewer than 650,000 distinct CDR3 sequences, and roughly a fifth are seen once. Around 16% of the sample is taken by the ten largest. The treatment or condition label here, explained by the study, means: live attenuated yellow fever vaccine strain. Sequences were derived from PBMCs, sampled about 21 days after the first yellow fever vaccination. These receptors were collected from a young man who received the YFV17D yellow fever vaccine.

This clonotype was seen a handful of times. In nucleotides, the CDR3 is TGTGCCAGCGGTCACTCCTTAGCTGGGGCCAACGTCCTGACTTTC. Protein: CASGHSLAGANVLTF. The rearrangement uses TRBV12-3 or TRBV12-4 and TRBJ2-6; D not certain. V lost 8 bases, J lost 2 bases, and 13 bases lay in between. The CDR3 runs 15 residues.

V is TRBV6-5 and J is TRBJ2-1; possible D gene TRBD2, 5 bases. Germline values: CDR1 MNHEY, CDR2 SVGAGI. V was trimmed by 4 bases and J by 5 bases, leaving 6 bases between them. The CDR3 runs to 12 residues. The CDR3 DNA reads TGTGCCAGCAGTTCCGGGAACAATGAGCAGTTCTTC. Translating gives CASSSGNNEQFF.

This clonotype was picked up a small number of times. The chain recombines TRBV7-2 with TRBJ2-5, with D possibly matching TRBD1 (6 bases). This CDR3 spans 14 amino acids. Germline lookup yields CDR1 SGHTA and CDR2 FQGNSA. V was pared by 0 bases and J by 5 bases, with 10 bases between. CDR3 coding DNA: TGTGCCAGCAGCTTAGCTACAGGGTGGGAGACCCAGTACTTC. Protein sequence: CASSLATGWETQYF.

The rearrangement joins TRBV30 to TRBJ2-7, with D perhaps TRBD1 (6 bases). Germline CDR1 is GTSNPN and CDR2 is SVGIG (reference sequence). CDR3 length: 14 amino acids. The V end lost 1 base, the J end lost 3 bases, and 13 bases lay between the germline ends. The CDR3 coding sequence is TGTGCCTGGAGTGGGGCAGGGGATTTCTACGAGCAGTACTTC. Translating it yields CAWSGAGDFYEQYF.

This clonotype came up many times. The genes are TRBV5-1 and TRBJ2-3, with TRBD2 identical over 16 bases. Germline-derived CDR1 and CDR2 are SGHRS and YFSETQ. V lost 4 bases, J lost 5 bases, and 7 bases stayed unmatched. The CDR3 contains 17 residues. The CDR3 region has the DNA TGCGCCAGCAGCCCAGGGACTAGCGGGGGGGCCGTAGATACGCAGTATTTT. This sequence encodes CASSPGTSGGAVDTQYF. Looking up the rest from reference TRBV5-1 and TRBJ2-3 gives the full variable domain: KAGVTQTPRYLIKTRGQQVTLSCSPISGHRSVSWYQQTPGQGLQFLFEYFSETQRNKGNFPGRFSGRQFSNSRSEMNVSTLELGDSALYLCASSPGTSGGAVDTQYFGPGTRLTVL.

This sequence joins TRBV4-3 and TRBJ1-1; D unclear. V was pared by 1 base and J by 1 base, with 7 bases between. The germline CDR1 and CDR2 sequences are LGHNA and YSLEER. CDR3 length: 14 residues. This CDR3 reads CASSQASGNTEAFF. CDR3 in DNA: TGCGCCAGCAGCCAAGCCAGTGGGAACACTGAAGCTTTCTTT.

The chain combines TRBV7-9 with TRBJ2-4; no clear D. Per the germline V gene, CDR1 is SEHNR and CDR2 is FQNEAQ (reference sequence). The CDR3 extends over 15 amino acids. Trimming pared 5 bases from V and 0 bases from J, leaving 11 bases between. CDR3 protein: CASSPRALAKNIQYF. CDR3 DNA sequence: TGTGCCAGCAGCCCCCGGGCCCTAGCCAAAAACATTCAGTACTTC.

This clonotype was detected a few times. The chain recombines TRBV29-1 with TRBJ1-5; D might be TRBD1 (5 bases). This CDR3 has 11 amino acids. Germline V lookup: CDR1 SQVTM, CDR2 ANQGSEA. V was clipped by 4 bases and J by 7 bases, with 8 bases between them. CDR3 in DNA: TGCAGCGTTGGAGGGGAGCAGCCCCAGCATTTT. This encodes CSVGGEQPQHF.

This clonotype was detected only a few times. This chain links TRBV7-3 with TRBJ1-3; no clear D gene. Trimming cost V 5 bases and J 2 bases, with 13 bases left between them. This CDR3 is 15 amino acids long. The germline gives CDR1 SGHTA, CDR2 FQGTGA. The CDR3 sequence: CASSPNPGTGNTIYF. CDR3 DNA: TGTGCCAGCAGCCCTAATCCCGGCACTGGAAACACCATATATTTT.

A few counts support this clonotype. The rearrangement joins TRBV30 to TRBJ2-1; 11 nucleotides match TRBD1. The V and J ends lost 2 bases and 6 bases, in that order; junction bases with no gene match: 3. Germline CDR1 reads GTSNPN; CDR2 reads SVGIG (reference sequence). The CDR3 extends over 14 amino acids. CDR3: CAWSRGTGGNEQFF. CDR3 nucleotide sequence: TGTGCCTGGAGTAGGGGGACAGGGGGCAATGAGCAGTTCTTC.

The CDR3 protein is CASSPPGRSGANVLTF. The DNA for the CDR3 is TGTGCCAGCTCACCACCGGGCCGTTCTGGGGCCAACGTCCTGACTTTC. The V and J genes are TRBV18 and TRBJ2-6; D not certain. This CDR3 is built from 16 residues. Per the germline V gene, CDR1 is KGHSH and CDR2 is LQKENI. Trimming shortened V by 0 bases and J by 1 base, and 7 bases separated the two germline ends. The full variable domain, rest sourced from reference TRBV18 and TRBJ2-6, is NAGVMQNPRHLVRRRGQEARLRCSPMKGHSHVYWYRQLPEEGLKFMVYLQKENIIDESGMPKERFSAEFPKEGPSILRIQQVVRGDSAAYFCASSPPGRSGANVLTFGAGSRLTVL.

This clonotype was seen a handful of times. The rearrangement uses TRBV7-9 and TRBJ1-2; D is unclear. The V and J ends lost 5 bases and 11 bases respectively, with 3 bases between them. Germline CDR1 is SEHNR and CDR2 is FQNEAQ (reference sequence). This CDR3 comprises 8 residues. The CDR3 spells CASSRYTF. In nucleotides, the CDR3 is TGTGCCAGCAGCCGGTACACCTTC.

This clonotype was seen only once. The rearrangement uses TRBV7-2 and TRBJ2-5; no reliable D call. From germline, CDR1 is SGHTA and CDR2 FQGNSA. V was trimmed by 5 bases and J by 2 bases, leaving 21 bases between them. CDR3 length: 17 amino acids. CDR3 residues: CASSPGSLGPHQETQYF. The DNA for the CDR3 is TGTGCCAGCAGCCCTGGTTCCTTGGGCCCTCATCAAGAGACCCAGTACTTC.

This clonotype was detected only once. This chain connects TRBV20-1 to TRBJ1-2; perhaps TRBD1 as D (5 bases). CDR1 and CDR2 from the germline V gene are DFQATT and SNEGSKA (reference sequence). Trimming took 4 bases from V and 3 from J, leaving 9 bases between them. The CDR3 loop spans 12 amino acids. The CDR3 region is CSAKGDDYGYTF. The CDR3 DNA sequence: TGCAGTGCTAAAGGGGACGACTATGGCTACACCTTC.

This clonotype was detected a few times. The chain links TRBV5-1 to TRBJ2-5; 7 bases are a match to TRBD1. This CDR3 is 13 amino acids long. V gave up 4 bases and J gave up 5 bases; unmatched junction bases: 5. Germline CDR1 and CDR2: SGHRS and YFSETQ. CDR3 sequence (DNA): TGCGCCAGCAGCCGAGGACAGGAGGAGACCCAGTACTTC. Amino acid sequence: CASSRGQEETQYF.

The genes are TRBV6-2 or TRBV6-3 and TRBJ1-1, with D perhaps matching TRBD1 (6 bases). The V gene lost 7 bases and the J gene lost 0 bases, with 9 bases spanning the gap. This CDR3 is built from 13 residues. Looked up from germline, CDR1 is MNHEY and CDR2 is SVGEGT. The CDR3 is CASKTGLNTEAFF. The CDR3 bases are TGTGCCAGCAAAACAGGGCTGAACACTGAAGCTTTCTTT.

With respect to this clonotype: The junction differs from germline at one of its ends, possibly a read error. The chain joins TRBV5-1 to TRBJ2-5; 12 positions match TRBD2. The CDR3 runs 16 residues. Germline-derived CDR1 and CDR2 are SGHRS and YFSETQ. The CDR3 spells CASSLRGLAGQETRYF. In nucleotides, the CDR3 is TGCGCCAGCAGCTTGCGGGGACTAGCGGGTCAAGAGACCCGGTACTTC.

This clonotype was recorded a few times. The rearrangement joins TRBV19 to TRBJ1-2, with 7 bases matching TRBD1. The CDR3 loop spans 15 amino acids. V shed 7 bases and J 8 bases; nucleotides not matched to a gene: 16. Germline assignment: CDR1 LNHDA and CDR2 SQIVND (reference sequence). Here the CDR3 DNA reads TGTGCCAGTACTCTCTCGGCAGGGGGGCATGCCGGCTACACCTTC. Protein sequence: CASTLSAGGHAGYTF. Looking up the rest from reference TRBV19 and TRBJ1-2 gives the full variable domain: DGGITQSPKYLFRKEGQNVTLSCEQNLNHDAMYWYRQDPGQGLRLIYYSQIVNDFQKGDIAEGYSVSREKKESFPLTVTSAQKNPTAFYLCASTLSAGGHAGYTFGSGTRLTVV.

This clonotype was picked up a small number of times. CDR3 DNA sequence: TGTGCCAGCAGCCTACGATCCCTTGCGAACACCGGGGAGCTGTTTTTT. As protein: CASSLRSLANTGELFF. The chain joins TRBV3-1 to TRBJ2-2; no clear D gene. Germline lookup yields CDR1 LGHDT and CDR2 YNNKEL (reference sequence). The CDR3 contains 16 residues. V was shortened by 4 bases and J by 0 bases, with 12 bases between the two germline ends.

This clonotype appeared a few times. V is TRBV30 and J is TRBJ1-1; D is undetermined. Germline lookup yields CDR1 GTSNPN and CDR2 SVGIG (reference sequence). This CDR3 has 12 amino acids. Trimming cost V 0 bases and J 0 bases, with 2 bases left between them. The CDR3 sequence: CAWSVLNTEAFF. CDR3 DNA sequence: TGTGCCTGGAGTGTCTTGAACACTGAAGCTTTCTTT.

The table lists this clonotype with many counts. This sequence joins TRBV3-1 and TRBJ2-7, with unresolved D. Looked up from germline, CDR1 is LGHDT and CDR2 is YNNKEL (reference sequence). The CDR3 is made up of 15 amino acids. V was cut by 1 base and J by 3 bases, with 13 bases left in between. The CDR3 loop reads CASSQGLSASYEQYF. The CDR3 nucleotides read TGTGCCAGCAGCCAAGGCCTGAGTGCGAGCTACGAGCAGTACTTC.